This TCR beta chain was identified during a study of T cell clonotyping in hematopoietic cell transplantation. Findings of the study overall: Graft donor and pretransplant recipient Inverse Simpson Index values predicted broader posttransplant TCR diversity. At the given depth, recipient repertoires were over 97% de novo clonotypes. Without cell sorting, CD4 versus CD8 contributions remain unresolved. Recipient TCR diversity dropped after transplant; expanded clonotypes rose from day 30 to 180.

Concerning this clone: Antigen: not known.

The table came from immunoSEQ multiplex PCR; TCRdb's copy has only in-frame clones and leaves some out. The table lists 15,000 or so clones, around 97% of them singletons. Per germline, CDR1 SEHNR and CDR2 FQNEAQ (reference sequence). The CDR3 contains 12 residues. V was cut by 3 bases and J by 4 bases, with 6 bases left in between. The material was peripheral blood mononuclear cells, obtained 30 days after allogeneic stem cell transplant. The receptor comes from a female patient in her fifties who had an allogeneic stem cell transplant from an unrelated donor, so T cells may come from the graft donor. Some clones in this sample may be carry-over from other donors' samples. V gene TRBV7-9 combines with J gene TRBJ1-1; D gene uncertain. This chain's CDR3 is CASSLSLTEAFF. CDR3 in DNA: TGTGCCAGCAGCTTGTCTCTCACTGAAGCTTTCTTT.